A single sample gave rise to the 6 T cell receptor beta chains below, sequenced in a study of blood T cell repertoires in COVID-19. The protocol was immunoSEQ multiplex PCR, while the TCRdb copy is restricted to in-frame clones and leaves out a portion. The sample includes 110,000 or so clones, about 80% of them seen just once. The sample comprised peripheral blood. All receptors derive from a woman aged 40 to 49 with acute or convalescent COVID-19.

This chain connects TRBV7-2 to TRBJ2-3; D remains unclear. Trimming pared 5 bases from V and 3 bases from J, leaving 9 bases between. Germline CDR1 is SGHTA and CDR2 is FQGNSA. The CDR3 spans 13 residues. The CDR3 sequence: CASSPQVTDTQYF. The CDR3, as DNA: TGTGCCAGCAGCCCCCAGGTAACAGATACGCAGTATTTT.

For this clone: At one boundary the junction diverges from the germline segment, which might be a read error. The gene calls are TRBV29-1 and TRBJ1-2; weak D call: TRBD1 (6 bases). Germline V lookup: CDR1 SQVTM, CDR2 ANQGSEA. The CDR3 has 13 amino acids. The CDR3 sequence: CSVDNRVDYDYTF. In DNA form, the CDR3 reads TGCAGCGTTGATAACAGGGTCGACTATGACTACACCTTC.

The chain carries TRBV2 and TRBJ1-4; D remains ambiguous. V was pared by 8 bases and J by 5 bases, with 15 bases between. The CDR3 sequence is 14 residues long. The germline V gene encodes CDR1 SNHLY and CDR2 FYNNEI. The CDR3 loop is CASQPPFGNEKLFF. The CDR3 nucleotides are TGTGCCAGCCAGCCCCCTTTCGGGAATGAAAAACTGTTTTTT.

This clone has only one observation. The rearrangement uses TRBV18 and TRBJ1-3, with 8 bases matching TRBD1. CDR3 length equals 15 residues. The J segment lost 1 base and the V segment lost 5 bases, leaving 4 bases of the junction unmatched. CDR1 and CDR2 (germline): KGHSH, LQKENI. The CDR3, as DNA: TGTGCCAGCTCAGAGGACAGGGCTTCTGGAAACACCATATATTTT. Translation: CASSEDRASGNTIYF.

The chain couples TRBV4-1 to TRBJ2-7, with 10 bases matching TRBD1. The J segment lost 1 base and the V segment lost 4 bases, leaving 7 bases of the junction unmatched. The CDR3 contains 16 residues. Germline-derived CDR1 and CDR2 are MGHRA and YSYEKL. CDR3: CASSPVGQGPSYEQYF. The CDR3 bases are TGCGCCAGCAGCCCGGTGGGACAGGGGCCTTCCTACGAGCAGTACTTC.

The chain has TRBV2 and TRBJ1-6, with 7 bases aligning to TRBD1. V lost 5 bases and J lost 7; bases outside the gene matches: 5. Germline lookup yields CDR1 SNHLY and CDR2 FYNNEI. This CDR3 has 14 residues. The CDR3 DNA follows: TGTGCCAGCAGTCGGGACAGTAAAAATTCACCCCTCCACTTT. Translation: CASSRDSKNSPLHF.